The 20 T cell receptor beta chains in this list originate from one sample, sequenced in a study of T cells after yellow fever vaccination. TCRdb analysed the 5' RACE reads with MiXCR anew, one entry per CDR3 protein. The sample has hundreds of thousands of distinct CDR3 sequences, approximately 13% seen once. Sequencing was performed on PBMCs, taken on the day of the yellow fever booster vaccination. The receptors originated from a man aged 30 to 45 who received the YFV17D yellow fever vaccine.

The chain joins TRBV20-1 to TRBJ2-4; D is unresolved. Germline CDR1 reads DFQATT; CDR2 reads SNEGSKA (reference sequence). The CDR3 contains 18 residues. V dropped 1 base and J dropped 3 bases, with 22 bases sitting between them. This CDR3 reads CSARGDTGPSADKNIQYF. The CDR3 DNA reads as TGCAGTGCTAGAGGAGATACGGGCCCTTCGGCTGACAAAAACATTCAGTACTTC.

This clonotype has more than one count but fewer than ten. The chain joins TRBV30 to TRBJ2-7, with 7 bases aligning to TRBD1. Unmatched junction bases numbered 8, after V lost 0 bases and J lost 3 bases. Germline V gene data show CDR1 as GTSNPN and CDR2 as SVGIG (reference sequence). The CDR3 totals 15 residues. CDR3 protein: CAWSVWQGELYEQYF. The CDR3 nucleotides are TGTGCCTGGAGTGTCTGGCAGGGGGAGCTCTACGAGCAGTACTTC.

The rearrangement uses TRBV20-1 and TRBJ2-3; possibly TRBD2 for D (8 bases). V lost 8 bases and J 6 bases, leaving 27 bases between the germline ends. The CDR3 totals 16 residues. Germline V gene lookup returns CDR1 DFQATT and CDR2 SNEGSKA (reference sequence). The CDR3 sequence: CSTTLREGAGSDTQYF. The DNA for the CDR3 is TGCAGTACCACCCTCCGGGAGGGGGCAGGATCGGATACGCAGTATTTT.

The rearrangement joins TRBV3-1 to TRBJ2-7; TRBD1 agrees at 10 bases. Losses at the gene ends were 4 bases for V and 5 bases for J; bases not matched to a gene: 8. Looked up from germline, CDR1 is LGHDT and CDR2 is YNNKEL (reference sequence). The CDR3 is 15 amino acids. The CDR3 sequence: CASSLTGTGEHEQYF. CDR3 in DNA: TGTGCCAGCAGCCTCACCGGGACAGGGGAACACGAGCAGTACTTC.

This clonotype was seen more than once but under ten times. This chain connects TRBV20-1 to TRBJ2-5; 8 nucleotides align to TRBD1. There are 15 residues in the CDR3. Germline CDR1 DFQATT, CDR2 SNEGSKA (reference sequence). J gave up 4 bases and V 4 bases, and 11 bases lay outside the gene matches. The CDR3 loop reads CSANVHQGARETQYF. The CDR3 DNA reads as TGCAGTGCTAACGTGCATCAGGGGGCGAGAGAGACCCAGTACTTC.

The rearrangement uses TRBV27 and TRBJ2-1; 9 bases match TRBD2. This CDR3 spans 15 amino acids. Germline CDR1 is MNHEY and CDR2 is SMNVEV (reference sequence). V lost 3 bases and J lost 6; bases outside the gene matches: 6. Written as DNA, the CDR3 is TGTGCCAGCAGTTTTGGTAGCGGGAGTCTCAATGAGCAGTTCTTC. Residues: CASSFGSGSLNEQFF.

The rearrangement links TRBV6-1 to TRBJ1-1; D is perhaps TRBD1 (6 bases). CDR3 size: 14 residues. The V and J ends lost 6 bases and 7 bases respectively, with 18 bases between them. Germline V gene data show CDR1 as MNHNS and CDR2 as SASEGT. Here the CDR3 DNA reads TGTGCCAGCAGGAAGGGGGATCGCGGGGTTGAAGCTTTCTTT. Translation: CASRKGDRGVEAFF.

J is TRBJ2-1 and V is TRBV4-1; tentative D call: TRBD1 (6 bases). The length of the CDR3 is 13 residues. Deletions cut 3 bases from V and 10 bases from J, with 13 bases between. Germline V gene lookup returns CDR1 MGHRA and CDR2 YSYEKL. In DNA, the CDR3 is TGCGCCAGCAGCCAGCAGTCTGGGGGCGAGCAGTTCTTC. Protein: CASSQQSGGEQFF.

The table lists this clonotype with many counts. The CDR3 coding sequence is TGTGCCAGCAGCTTATATTCCCCTGAGCAGTACTTC. Its protein product is CASSLYSPEQYF. J is TRBJ2-7 and V is TRBV11-2, with D unresolved. CDR1 and CDR2 (germline): SGHAT, FQNNGV. V was pared by 2 bases and J by 7 bases, with 9 bases between. This CDR3 contains 12 residues. Variable domain in full (rest from reference TRBV11-2 and TRBJ2-7): EAGVAQSPRYKIIEKRQSVAFWCNPISGHATLYWYQQILGQGPKLLIQFQNNGVVDDSQLPKDRFSAERLKGVDSTLKIQPAKLEDSAVYLCASSLYSPEQYFGPGTRLTVT.

This clonotype was picked up a small number of times. The chain is built from TRBV7-2 and TRBJ2-3, with D possibly TRBD2 on 6 matching bases. The V end was cut by 6 bases, the J end by 10 bases, with 11 bases between. The CDR3 runs to 11 residues. Germline values: CDR1 SGHTA, CDR2 FQGNSA. The CDR3 bases are TGTGCCAGCAGTCGACTAGGCCCGCAGTATTTT. Protein sequence: CASSRLGPQYF.

This clonotype appeared a few times. The rearrangement joins TRBV30 to TRBJ2-7; TRBD2 aligns across 9 bases. CDR1 is GTSNPN, CDR2 SVGIG, per germline (reference sequence). This CDR3 contains 13 residues. The CDR3 bases are TGTGCATCCGCGACTAGCGGAACCTACGAGCAGTACTTC. Amino acids: CASATSGTYEQYF.

The chain employs TRBV6-2 or TRBV6-3 and TRBJ2-7; 8 nucleotides line up with TRBD2. The CDR3 sequence is 16 residues long. J gave up 6 bases and V 2 bases, and 12 bases lay outside the gene matches. Germline V gives CDR1 MNHEY, CDR2 SVGEGT. CDR3 bases: TGTGCCAGCAGTTACGCCGCGAGCGGGAGACTGTTCGAGCAGTACTTC. It translates to CASSYAASGRLFEQYF.

V gene TRBV5-6 combines with J gene TRBJ2-1; D is perhaps TRBD1 or TRBD2 (6 bases each). This CDR3 has 16 amino acids. Per germline, CDR1 SGHDT and CDR2 YYEEEE. Trimming took off 3 bases at V and 8 bases at J, with 21 bases between the two ends. DNA of the CDR3: TGTGCCAGCAGCTATACGGGGGCGACCCCCGGGGATGAGCAGTTCTTC. Translated, it gives CASSYTGATPGDEQFF.

This chain links TRBV7-9 with TRBJ2-7; D call uncertain. V was clipped by 2 bases and J by 5 bases, with 13 bases between them. CDR1 and CDR2 from the germline V gene are SEHNR and FQNEAQ (reference sequence). The CDR3 extends over 14 amino acids. CDR3 DNA sequence: TGTGCCAGCAGCTTATCTCTCCGGTCTGACGAGCAGTACTTC. It translates to CASSLSLRSDEQYF.

This clonotype occurred a few times. V gene TRBV19 combines with J gene TRBJ2-3, with no clear D. Germline CDR1 LNHDA, CDR2 SQIVND (reference sequence). V shed 6 bases and J shed 5 bases, with 24 bases lying between them. CDR3 length: 17 residues. Here the CDR3 reads CASSKLWTPSTKDTQYF. In DNA, the CDR3 is TGTGCCAGTAGCAAACTATGGACGCCCTCGACAAAAGATACGCAGTATTTT.

This clonotype was found a few times. This rearrangement joins TRBV7-2 to TRBJ2-1, with TRBD1 matching over 8 bases. Germline CDR1 is SGHTA and CDR2 is FQGNSA. Trimming removed 5 bases from V and 7 bases from J; junction bases left unmatched: 7. CDR3 length equals 14 residues. The CDR3: CASSGRTGQNEQFF. CDR3 DNA sequence: TGTGCCAGCAGCGGCCGGACAGGGCAGAATGAGCAGTTCTTC.

The chain couples TRBV7-2 to TRBJ2-1; TRBD2 matches at 11 bases. The ends lost 8 bases at V and 2 bases at J; junction bases unmatched: 11. The length of the CDR3 is 17 residues. Germline V CDR1 and CDR2: SGHTA, FQGNSA. The CDR3 region is CASPLAGVPSAYNEQFF. The DNA of the CDR3 is TGTGCCAGCCCACTAGCGGGAGTGCCCTCCGCCTACAATGAGCAGTTCTTC.

This clonotype was seen only a few times. V usage is TRBV4-3 and J usage is TRBJ2-1; 8 bases are shared with TRBD2. V lost 0 bases, J lost 4 bases, and 2 bases stayed unmatched. Per germline, CDR1 LGHNA and CDR2 YSLEER. The length of the CDR3 is 15 residues. In nucleotides, the CDR3 is TGCGCCAGCAGCCAAGATGCGGGAGGTTACAATGAGCAGTTCTTC. This gives the protein CASSQDAGGYNEQFF.

This clonotype came up a few times. The V call is TRBV24-1, the J call TRBJ2-3, with 9 bases lining up with TRBD1. In germline, CDR1 is KGHDR, CDR2 SFDVKD. CDR3 length: 16 amino acids. Germline trimming cut 5 bases from V and 0 bases from J; bases unmatched to any gene: 5. The CDR3 coding sequence is TGTGCCACCAGTGGCGGACAGGGGCGGAGCACAGATACGCAGTATTTT. Amino acid sequence: CATSGGQGRSTDTQYF.

The CDR3 sequence is CASSRDPSGAYNEQFF. DNA for the CDR3: TGTGCCAGCAGCCGAGACCCTAGCGGGGCCTACAATGAGCAGTTCTTC. The V and J genes are TRBV4-2 and TRBJ2-1; 9 bases match TRBD2. Germline trimming cut 4 bases from V and 2 bases from J; bases unmatched to any gene: 6. The germline gives CDR1 LGHNA, CDR2 YNFKEQ. The length of the CDR3 is 16 residues.